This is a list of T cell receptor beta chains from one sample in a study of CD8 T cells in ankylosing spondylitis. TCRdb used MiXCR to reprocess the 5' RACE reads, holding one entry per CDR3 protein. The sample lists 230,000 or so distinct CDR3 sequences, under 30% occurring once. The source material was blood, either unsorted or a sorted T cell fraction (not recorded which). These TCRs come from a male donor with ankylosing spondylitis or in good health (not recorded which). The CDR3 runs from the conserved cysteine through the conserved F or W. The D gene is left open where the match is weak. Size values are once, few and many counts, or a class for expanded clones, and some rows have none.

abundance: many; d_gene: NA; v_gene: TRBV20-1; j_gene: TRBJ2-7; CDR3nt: TGCAGTGGGACGGGGCTTGACGAGCAGTACTTC; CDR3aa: CSGTGLDEQYF
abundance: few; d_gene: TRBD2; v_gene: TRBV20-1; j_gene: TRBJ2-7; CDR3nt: TGCAGTGCTAGAGACTGGACTAGCGGGATCTACGAGCAGTACTTC; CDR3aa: CSARDWTSGIYEQYF
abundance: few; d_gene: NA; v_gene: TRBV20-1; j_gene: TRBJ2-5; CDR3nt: TGCAGTGCTGTAAAGCTGGAGACCCAGTACTTC; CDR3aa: CSAVKLETQYF
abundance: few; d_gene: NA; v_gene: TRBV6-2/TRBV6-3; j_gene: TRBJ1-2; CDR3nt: TGTGCCAGCGGGGATATCTATGGCTACACCTTC; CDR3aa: CASGDIYGYTF
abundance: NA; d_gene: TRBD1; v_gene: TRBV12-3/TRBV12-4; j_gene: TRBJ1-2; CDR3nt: TGTGCCAGCATGTACCGGGACAGCGGGGGCTACACCTTC; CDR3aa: CASMYRDSGGYTF
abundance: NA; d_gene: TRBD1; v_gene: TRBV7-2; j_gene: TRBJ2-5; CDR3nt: TGTGCCAGCAGCCGAACCCCGGGACAGCAAGAGACCCAGTACTTC; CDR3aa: CASSRTPGQQETQYF
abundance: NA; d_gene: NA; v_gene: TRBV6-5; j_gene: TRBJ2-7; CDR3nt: TGTGCCAGCAGTTTGCAGGACCTATACTCCTACGAGCAGTACTTC; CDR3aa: CASSLQDLYSYEQYF
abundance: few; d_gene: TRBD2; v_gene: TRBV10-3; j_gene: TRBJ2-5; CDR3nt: TGTGCCATCAGTGGCCTAGCGGGGGGACAATCAAGCCAAGAGACCCAGTACTTC; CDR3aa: CAISGLAGGQSSQETQYF
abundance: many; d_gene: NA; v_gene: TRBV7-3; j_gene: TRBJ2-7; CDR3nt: TGTGCCAGCAGTTTGCGGCCAGGCTACGAGCAGTACTTC; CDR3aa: CASSLRPGYEQYF
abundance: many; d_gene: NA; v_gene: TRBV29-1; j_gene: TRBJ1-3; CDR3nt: TGCAGCGTTGAATCCGTGGAATCCGGAAACACCATATATTTT; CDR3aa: CSVESVESGNTIYF
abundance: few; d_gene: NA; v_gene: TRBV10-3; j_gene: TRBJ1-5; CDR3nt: TGTGCCATCAGTGACAGGGGCCATAGCAATCAGCCCCAGCATTTT; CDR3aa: CAISDRGHSNQPQHF
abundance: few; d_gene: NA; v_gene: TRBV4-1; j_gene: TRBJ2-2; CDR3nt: TGCGCCAGCAGAGAACGGGGCAGTCACACCGGGGAGCTGTTTTTT; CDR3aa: CASRERGSHTGELFF
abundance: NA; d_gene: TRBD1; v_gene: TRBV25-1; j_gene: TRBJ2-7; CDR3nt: TGTGCCAGCAGTGAACTGGACAGGGCAGCTCGGGAGCAGTACTTC; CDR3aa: CASSELDRAAREQYF
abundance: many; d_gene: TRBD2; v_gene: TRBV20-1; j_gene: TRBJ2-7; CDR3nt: TGCAGTGCTGGAGTAGCGGGGGGGTTGAACGAGCAGTACTTC; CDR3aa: CSAGVAGGLNEQYF
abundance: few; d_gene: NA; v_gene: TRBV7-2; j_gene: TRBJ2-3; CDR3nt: TGTGCCAGCAGCTTAGGGGGCGGATCGCAGTATTTT; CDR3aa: CASSLGGGSQYF
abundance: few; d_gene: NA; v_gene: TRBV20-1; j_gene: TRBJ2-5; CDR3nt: TGCAGTGCTAGAATTCCGGGGGGCGGAGAGACCCAGTACTTC; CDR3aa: CSARIPGGGETQYF
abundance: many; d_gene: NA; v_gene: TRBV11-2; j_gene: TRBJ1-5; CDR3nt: TGTGCCAGCAGCTTAGCTACAGGCTCCAATCAGCCCCAGCATTTT; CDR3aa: CASSLATGSNQPQHF
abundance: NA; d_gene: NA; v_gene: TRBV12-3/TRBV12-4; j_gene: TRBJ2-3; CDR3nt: TGTGCCAGCAGACTGGCCCTCGGGGCAGATACGCAGTATTTT; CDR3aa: CASRLALGADTQYF
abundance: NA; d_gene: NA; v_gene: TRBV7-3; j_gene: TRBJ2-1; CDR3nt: TGTGCCAGCAGCGCCTCCCACAGATACAATGAGCAGTTCTTC; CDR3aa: CASSASHRYNEQFF
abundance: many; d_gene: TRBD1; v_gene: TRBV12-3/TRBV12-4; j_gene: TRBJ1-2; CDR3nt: TGTGCCAGCATTGCGACAGGGGGCCATGGCTACACCTTC; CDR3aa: CASIATGGHGYTF
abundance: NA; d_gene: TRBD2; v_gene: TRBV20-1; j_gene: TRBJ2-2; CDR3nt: TGCAGTGCTAGGGGAGCGGGGGCCAACACCGGGGAGCTGTTTTTT; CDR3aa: CSARGAGANTGELFF
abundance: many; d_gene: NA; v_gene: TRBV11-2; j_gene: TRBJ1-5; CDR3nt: TGTGCCAGCAGCCCCGAGGGGGTAAATCAGCCCCAGCATTTT; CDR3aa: CASSPEGVNQPQHF
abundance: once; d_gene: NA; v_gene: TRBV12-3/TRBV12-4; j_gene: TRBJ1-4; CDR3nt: TGTGCCAGCAGGACCGGGACTGGGATTAATGAAAAACTGTTTTTT; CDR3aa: CASRTGTGINEKLFF
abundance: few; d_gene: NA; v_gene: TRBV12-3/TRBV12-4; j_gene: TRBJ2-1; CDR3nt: TGTGCCAGCAGTTTAGGCAGTTTCAATGAGCAGTTCTTC; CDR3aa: CASSLGSFNEQFF
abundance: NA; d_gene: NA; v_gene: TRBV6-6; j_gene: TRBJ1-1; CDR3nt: TGTGCCAGCAGTATGTACACTGAAGCTTTCTTT; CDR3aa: CASSMYTEAFF
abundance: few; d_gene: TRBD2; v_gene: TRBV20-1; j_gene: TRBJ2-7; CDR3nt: TGCAGTGCTAGACCCGGCGGGGGTGACTACGAGCAGTACTTC; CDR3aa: CSARPGGGDYEQYF
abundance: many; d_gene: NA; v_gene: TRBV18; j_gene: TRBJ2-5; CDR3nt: TGTGCCAGCTCACCACCGCGGACAGTTCAAGGGGAGACCCAGTACTTC; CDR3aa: CASSPPRTVQGETQYF
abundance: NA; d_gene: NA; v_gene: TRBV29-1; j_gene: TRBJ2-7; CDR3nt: TGCAGCGTTGAATCTTCCGGGGCCGTCGAGCAGTACTTC; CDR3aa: CSVESSGAVEQYF
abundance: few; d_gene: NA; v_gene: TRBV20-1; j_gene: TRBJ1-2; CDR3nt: TGCAGTGCTAGAGGGTCCAGGGAATATGGCTACACCTTC; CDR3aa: CSARGSREYGYTF
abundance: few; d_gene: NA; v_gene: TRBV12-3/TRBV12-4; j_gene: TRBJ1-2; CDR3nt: TGTGCCAGCACCATGAATGTCTATGGCTACACCTTC; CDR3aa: CASTMNVYGYTF
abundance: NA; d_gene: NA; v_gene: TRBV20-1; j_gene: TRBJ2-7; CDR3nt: TGCAGTGCTAGACGCTCAGGTTACGAGCAGTACTTC; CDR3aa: CSARRSGYEQYF
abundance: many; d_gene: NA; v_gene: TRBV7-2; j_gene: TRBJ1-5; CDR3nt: TGTGCCAGCAGCCCCCCGGGCCGGACAAATCAGCCCCAGCATTTT; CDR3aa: CASSPPGRTNQPQHF
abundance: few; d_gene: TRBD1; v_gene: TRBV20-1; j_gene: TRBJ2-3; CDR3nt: TGCAGTGCAGAGGACAGGAAGGTCGGCACAGATACGCAGTATTTT; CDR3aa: CSAEDRKVGTDTQYF
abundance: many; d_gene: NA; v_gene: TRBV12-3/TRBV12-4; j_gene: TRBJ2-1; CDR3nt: TGTGCCAGCAGCTTAAGGGGACCCTACAATGAGCAGTTCTTC; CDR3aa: CASSLRGPYNEQFF
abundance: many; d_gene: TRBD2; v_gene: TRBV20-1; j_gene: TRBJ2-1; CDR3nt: TGCAGTGCTAGAGTGGCTAGCGGGGAGAGCTCCTACAATGAGCAGTTCTTC; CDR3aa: CSARVASGESSYNEQFF
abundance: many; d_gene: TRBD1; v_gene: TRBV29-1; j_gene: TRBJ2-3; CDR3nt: TGCAGCGTCAGGGGGCGGATCACAGATACGCAGTATTTT; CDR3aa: CSVRGRITDTQYF
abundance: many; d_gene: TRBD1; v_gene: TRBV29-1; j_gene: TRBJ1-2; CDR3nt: TGCAGCGTTGACCCCCGGACAGGGTATGGCTACACCTTC; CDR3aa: CSVDPRTGYGYTF
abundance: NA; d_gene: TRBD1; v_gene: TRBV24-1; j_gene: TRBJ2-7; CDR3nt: TGTGCCACCAGTGATGGGACAGGCTCCTACGAGCAGTACTTC; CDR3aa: CATSDGTGSYEQYF
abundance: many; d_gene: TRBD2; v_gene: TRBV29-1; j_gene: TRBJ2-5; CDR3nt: TGCAGCGTCCTCGGAGGACTAGCGGCCCAAGAGACCCAGTACTTC; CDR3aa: CSVLGGLAAQETQYF
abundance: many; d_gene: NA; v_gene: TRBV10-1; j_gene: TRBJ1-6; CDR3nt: TGCGCCAGCAGTGAAGGGGATCATTCACCCCTCCACTTT; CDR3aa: CASSEGDHSPLHF
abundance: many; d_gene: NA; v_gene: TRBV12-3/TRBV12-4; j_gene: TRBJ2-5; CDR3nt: TGTGCCAGCAGTTTCGAACAGGGAGAGACCCAGTACTTC; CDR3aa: CASSFEQGETQYF
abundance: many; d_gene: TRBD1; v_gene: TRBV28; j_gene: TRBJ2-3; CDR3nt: TGTGCCAGCAGTGAACAGGGGATCGGCACAGATACGCAGTATTTT; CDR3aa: CASSEQGIGTDTQYF
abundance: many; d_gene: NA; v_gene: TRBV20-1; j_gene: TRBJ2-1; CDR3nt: TGCAGTGCTAGTGGGGGGCGGGGATTTAACAATGAGCAGTTCTTC; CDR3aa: CSASGGRGFNNEQFF
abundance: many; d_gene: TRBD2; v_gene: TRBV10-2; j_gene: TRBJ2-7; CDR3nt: TGCGCCAGCAAGAGCGGGGGGACCTACGAGCAGTACTTC; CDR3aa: CASKSGGTYEQYF
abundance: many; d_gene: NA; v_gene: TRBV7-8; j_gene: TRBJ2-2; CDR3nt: TGTGCCAGCACCCAAACCACGCGGAACACCGGGGAGCTGTTTTTT; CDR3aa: CASTQTTRNTGELFF